This T cell receptor (beta chain) was recovered during a study of long-term antiretroviral therapy in people with HIV (dated by TCRdb to between 2022 and 2023). Looking at the study overall: The earliest samples were collected roughly a decade before the 2015 WHO recommendation for immediate ART, at a time when ART was usually postponed until CD4 counts fell. Whether ART initiation and durable HIV suppression were associated with changes in peripheral blood TRB repertoire composition and diversity was tested in a retrospective serial study. A total of about 190 cryopreserved PBMC samples were contributed to the cohort by 30 adults with confirmed HIV infection, with samples collected serially over a mean of about 6 years (range 1-12). Of the roughly 30 participants with HIV, fewer than twelve were female. No cross-contamination during QIAcube processing turned up in test extractions that ran a monoclonal T-cell line alongside 25 to 35 polyclonal samples.

CDR1 and CDR2 (ENHRY, SYGVKD) derive from the germline V gene. A distance of 11 bases separates the germline ends of V and J, which lose 5 bases and 0 bases respectively. The CDR3 runs 16 residues from the cysteine to the phenylalanine. CDR3 DNA only is kept here, 48 bases in frame from base 1. Here is what the overall study found, with its caveats: The samples span the years 2004 to 2017, and the ART regimens used may be less effective than current regimens. Unsorted PBMC were profiled instead of sorted CD4+ and CD8+ T cells because pre-ART samples had limited cell numbers. Because PBMC availability was limited, only the TCR beta chain was sequenced, with no alpha chain pairing. Starting ART was linked to a significant rise in TRB diversity, yet even after long-term ART the diversity remained significantly lower than in transplant donor controls. Inferences about post-ART repertoire changes were limited because no data were available on ART adherence, viral resistance or therapy changes. HIV repertoires had narrower CDR3 length ranges than controls, and the network structure suggested an antigen-experienced repertoire that shifted only slightly toward naive after ART. At every time point, the repertoire was dominated by expanded TRB clones first identified before ART initiation, although this dominance fluctuated and, in many PLHIV, declined after ART.

Participants were included only if at least one PBMC sample before ART initiation and at least two post-ART samples were available. All participants with HIV were treated in the United States of America. Before DNA extraction, cryopreserved samples of about 0.95-11 million PBMC were thawed and then washed. At the time of the earliest PBMC sample, participants with HIV were aged between roughly 20 and 55 years. PBMC samples were contributed by each participant from 1-4 timepoints before ART initiation and 2-8 timepoints after ART initiation, with a median of 7 samples. Serial HIV viral load, CD4+ T-cell count, ART history and demographic data were obtained for every participant. Using a Qiagen kit on a QIAcube, genomic DNA was extracted from unsorted PBMC, with samples processed in batches of 12. Concerning this clone: Its antigen is unknown. No much larger clonotype is one base removed from it; base qualities were not supplied.

Sequencing of the TRB variable region was done with the immunoSEQ hsTCRB v3.0 assay at survey level resolution. TRB sequencing targeted a depth of about 35,000-50,000 T-cell genomes per sample. TRB libraries were pooled and sequenced on an Illumina MiSeq using a v3 150-cycle kit. The paper's data handling went like this. Repertoire analysis ran in R within a reproducible Nextflow workflow covering QC, data transformation and analysis. LymphoSeq2, an R package for exploring AIRR-Seq data, was used to implement the custom analyses. After excluding a few samples that yielded fewer than 5000 total TRB sequences, 150 to 200 HIV repertoires remained for analysis. Of the 188 retained HIV repertoires, 55 to 60 were collected before and approximately 130 after ART initiation. Each repertoire was downsampled to 5000 TRB nucleotide sequences, and summary statistics were averaged across 100 downsampling iterations. TRB sequences were retained for analysis only if CDR3 regions of at least seven amino acids were present. Two measures captured diversity: a Shannon entropy-derived clonality score and the Gini coefficient. Repertoire networks linked the top 5000 CDR3 amino acid sequences whenever two sequences differed by an edit distance of one. For TRB CDR3 amino acid sequences, antigen specificity groups and MHC restriction were predicted with GLIPH2. CDR3 amino acid sequences were matched against VDJdb and McPAS-TCR to flag known CMV, EBV, HIV or tissue antigen associations. Pre-ART, post-ART and control groups were compared with Wilcoxon signed-rank tests and Holm-Bonferroni correction. The table was pulled from immuneACCESS by TCRdb, which kept in-frame rearrangements only. Such tables lose some clones; where checked, under half of the loss comes from unresolved V genes, and the rest has no known cause. V and J calls and clone size come straight from that table; D and trimming were deduced from the DNA. A total of roughly 7,100 clones appear in this sample, under 85% of them only once. The top ten constitute about a quarter of the sample.

The sample consisted of unsorted PBMCs, taken 1.1 years after starting antiretroviral therapy. This chain is built from TRBV10-3 and TRBJ2-6; the D gene is perhaps TRBD1, from 6 matching bases. This clonotype was obtained from a man aged 35 to 55 with HIV. The DNA is as follows: TGTGCCATCAGTCGGGACATTACCTCTGGGGCCAACGTCCTGACTTTC. Its protein product is CAISRDITSGANVLTF.